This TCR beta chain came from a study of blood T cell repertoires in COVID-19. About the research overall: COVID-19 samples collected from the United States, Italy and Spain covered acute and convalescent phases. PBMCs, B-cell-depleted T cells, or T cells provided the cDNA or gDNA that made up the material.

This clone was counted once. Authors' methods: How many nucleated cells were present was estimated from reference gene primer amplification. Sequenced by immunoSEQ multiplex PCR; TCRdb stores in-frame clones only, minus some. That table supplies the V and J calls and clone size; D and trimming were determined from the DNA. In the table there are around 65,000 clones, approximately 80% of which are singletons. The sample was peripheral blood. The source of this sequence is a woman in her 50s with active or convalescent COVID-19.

The chain's CDR3 is CASSTGTGVNGNQPQHF. Here the CDR3 DNA reads TGTGCCAGTAGTACAGGGACAGGGGTGAACGGCAATCAGCCCCAGCATTTT. The V call is TRBV19, the J call TRBJ1-5, with 10 bases fitting TRBD1. V trimming: 4 bases; J trimming: 2 bases; junction bases outside the gene matches: 8. The CDR3 sequence is 17 residues long. Germline V gene lookup returns CDR1 LNHDA and CDR2 SQIVND (reference sequence).